This TCR beta chain appears in the sequencing data of a study of PD-1 blockade in mismatch repair-deficient tumors. Study-wide background: Patients had roughly twelve mismatch repair-deficient cancer types, all previously treated and progressing. Study-wide points: Rapid post-treatment expansion, then contraction, generally preceding radiologic response, marked tumor-resident clones.

Sequenced by immunoSEQ multiplex PCR; TCRdb stores in-frame clones only, minus some. The data show over 100,000 clones, approximately 80% seen once. PCR or immunohistochemistry showed mismatch repair deficiency in every enrolled patient. The TCR-sequenced patients were three responders to pembrolizumab. Comments on this clone: Its cognate antigen is unknown.

This CDR3 is 16 amino acids long. CDR1 is SGHVS, CDR2 FQNEAQ, per germline. The junction had 6 bases not matched to a gene; V was cut back by 1 base and J by 4 bases. The rearrangement joins TRBV7-8 to TRBJ2-7; TRBD2 matches 11 bases. The receptor's source is an adult with mismatch repair-deficient cancer. This specimen was peripheral blood, taken approximately 64 weeks after starting pembrolizumab. Here the CDR3 reads CASSLVTSGSVYEQYF. The CDR3 DNA follows: TGTGCCAGCAGCTTAGTTACTAGCGGGAGCGTATACGAGCAGTACTTC.